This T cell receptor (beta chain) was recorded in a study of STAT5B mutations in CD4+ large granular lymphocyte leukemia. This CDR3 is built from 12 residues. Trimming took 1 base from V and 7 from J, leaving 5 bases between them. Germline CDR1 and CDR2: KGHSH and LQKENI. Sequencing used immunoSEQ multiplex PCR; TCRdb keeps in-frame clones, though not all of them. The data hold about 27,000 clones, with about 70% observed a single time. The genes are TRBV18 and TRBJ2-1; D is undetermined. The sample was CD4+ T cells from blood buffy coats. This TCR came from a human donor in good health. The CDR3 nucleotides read TGTGCCAGCTCACCACTAGAAAATGAGCAGTTCTTC. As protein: CASSPLENEQFF. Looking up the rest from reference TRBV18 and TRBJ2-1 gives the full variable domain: NAGVMQNPRHLVRRRGQEARLRCSPMKGHSHVYWYRQLPEEGLKFMVYLQKENIIDESGMPKERFSAEFPKEGPSILRIQQVVRGDSAAYFCASSPLENEQFFGPGTRLTVL.